The 5 T cell receptor beta chains in this list originate from one sample, sequenced in a study of identical twins. Each CDR3 protein is one row after TCRdb ran MiXCR on the 5' RACE reads. This table has 220,000 or so distinct CDR3 sequences, 5.5% to 8% appearing once. Another study also made use of these data, one on yellow fever vaccine responses in identical twins.

Sequenced sample: memory (CD45RO+) T cells sorted from blood. The receptors shown here come from a woman aged 18 to 35 in good health.

V and J are TRBV6-2 or TRBV6-3 and TRBJ2-2; unclear D gene. The CDR3 contains 12 residues. V was shortened by 2 bases and J by 10 bases, with 8 bases between the two germline ends. The germline CDR1 and CDR2 sequences are MNHEY and SVGEGT. The CDR3 reads CASSYISLELFF. The CDR3 coding sequence is TGTGCCAGCAGTTACATTAGCTTGGAGCTGTTTTTT.

This clonotype was seen many times. This rearrangement joins TRBV25-1 to TRBJ2-5; tentative D call: TRBD1 (5 bases). There are 17 residues in the CDR3. Germline V gene lookup returns CDR1 MGHDK and CDR2 SYGVNS. Trimming left V 0 bases short and J 9 bases short, with 23 bases between. The CDR3 is CASSEYVDTFAQEAQYF. The CDR3 DNA reads as TGTGCCAGCAGTGAATATGTGGACACCTTTGCTCAAGAAGCCCAGTACTTC. Together with reference TRBV25-1 and TRBJ2-5, the CDR3 gives the full variable domain: EADIYQTPRYLVIGTGKKITLECSQTMGHDKMYWYQQDPGMELHLIHYSYGVNSTEKGDLSSESTVSRIRTEHFPLTLESARPSHTSQYLCASSEYVDTFAQEAQYFGPGTRLLVL.

The gene calls are TRBV27 and TRBJ1-1; 7 positions agree with TRBD1. Germline CDR1 reads MNHEY; CDR2 reads SMNVEV (reference sequence). CDR3 length: 15 residues. V lost 0 bases, J lost 3 bases, and 4 bases stayed unmatched. CDR3 sequence: CASSLSAGGDTEAFF. CDR3 DNA sequence: TGTGCCAGCAGTTTATCCGCAGGGGGGGACACTGAAGCTTTCTTT.

The chain uses TRBV20-1 and TRBJ2-1, with a possible D match to TRBD2 (5 bases). V was shortened by 6 bases and J by 6 bases, with 21 bases between the two germline ends. Germline CDR1 DFQATT, CDR2 SNEGSKA (reference sequence). The CDR3 consists of 15 residues. Here the CDR3 reads CSAQASRSGFNEQFF. CDR3 coding DNA: TGCAGTGCGCAGGCTAGCAGGAGTGGCTTCAATGAGCAGTTCTTC.

This clonotype was detected only a few times. This sequence joins TRBV15 and TRBJ2-5; TRBD2 might be the D (6 bases). The CDR3 runs to 13 residues. Looked up from germline, CDR1 is LNHNV and CDR2 is YYDKDF (reference sequence). Trimming cost V 5 bases and J 3 bases, with 10 bases left between them. This chain's CDR3 is CATSLTGEETQYF. In nucleotides, the CDR3 is TGTGCCACCAGCCTCACGGGGGAAGAGACCCAGTACTTC.